One and the same sample provided the 21 T cell receptor beta chains below, sequenced in a study of shared clonotypes between healthy human individuals. Generated by immunoSEQ multiplex PCR, the TCRdb table keeps only in-frame clones and is missing some. The repertoire holds about 2.5 million clones, with 85% to 95% as singletons. The sample was naive CD4+ T cells from PBMCs. As to subset: CD45RA+ positively selected. The receptors here all came from a young man in good health. Some clones in this sample may be carry-over from other donors' samples.

This clone appeared once. This rearrangement joins TRBV28 to TRBJ2-3; 7 bases line up with TRBD1. V dropped 4 bases and J dropped 5; count of bases not matched to a gene: 6. The V gene's germline CDR1 is MDHEN and CDR2 SYDVKM. This CDR3 is 14 amino acids long. CDR3 DNA: TGTGCCAGCAGTTGGGCAGGGGGAAAAGATACGCAGTATTTT. Translated, it gives CASSWAGGKDTQYF.

This sequence joins TRBV4-2 and TRBJ2-1, with unresolved D. The CDR3 runs 18 residues. The germline gives CDR1 LGHNA, CDR2 YNFKEQ. V gave up 2 bases and J gave up 0 bases, with 17 bases separating them. CDR3: CASSQPAARYFSYNEQFF. The DNA for the CDR3 is TGTGCCAGCAGCCAACCTGCGGCTAGATACTTCTCCTACAATGAGCAGTTCTTC.

CDR3 sequence: CASSYSSGALSYEQYF. As DNA, the CDR3 is TGTGCCAGCAGTTACTCTAGCGGGGCCCTATCCTACGAGCAGTACTTC. The rearrangement uses TRBV6-5 and TRBJ2-7, with TRBD2 identical over 8 bases. Trimming removed 0 bases from V and 1 base from J; junction bases left unmatched: 5. The germline gives CDR1 MNHEY, CDR2 SVGAGI. CDR3 length: 16 residues.

This chain connects TRBV11-2 to TRBJ2-7; 10 nucleotides line up with TRBD1. Looked up from germline, CDR1 is SGHAT and CDR2 is FQNNGV. V was clipped by 6 bases and J by 7 bases; unmatched bases: 9. The CDR3 has 14 residues. CDR3 coding DNA: TGTGCCAGCAGACTCAGACAGGGGGCGGGGGAGCAGTACTTC. This codes for CASRLRQGAGEQYF.

The chain is built from TRBV18 and TRBJ2-7; 12 positions match TRBD2. CDR3 length: 17 amino acids. The junction had 9 bases not matched to a gene; V was cut back by 0 bases and J by 6 bases. Germline lookup yields CDR1 KGHSH and CDR2 LQKENI. The CDR3 reads CASSPPRLAGGVTEQYF. CDR3 coding DNA: TGTGCCAGCTCACCACCCCGGCTAGCGGGAGGGGTAACCGAGCAGTACTTC.

The V gene is TRBV11-2, the J gene TRBJ1-1; D uncertain. From germline, CDR1 is SGHAT and CDR2 FQNNGV. The CDR3 extends over 13 amino acids. The V end lost 0 bases, the J end lost 5 bases, and 7 bases lay between the germline ends. The chain's CDR3 is CASSLDFGTEAFF. As DNA, the CDR3 is TGTGCCAGCAGCTTAGATTTCGGAACTGAAGCTTTCTTT.

The sample holds a few counts of this clone. V usage is TRBV7-9 and J usage is TRBJ1-1, with D perhaps TRBD1 (5 bases). The V gene's germline CDR1 is SEHNR and CDR2 FQNEAQ (reference sequence). The ends were cut back, 4 bases at V and 4 bases at J, with 16 bases in the middle. This CDR3 spans 15 amino acids. The CDR3 region has the DNA TGTGCCAGCAGCTCTAACTGGGGCCGGGGCACTGAAGCTTTCTTT. Translation: CASSSNWGRGTEAFF. The complete variable domain, with remaining parts taken from reference TRBV7-9 and TRBJ1-1, reads DTGVSQNPRHKITKRGQNVTFRCDPISEHNRLYWYRQTLGQGPEFLTYFQNEAQLEKSRLLSDRFSAERPKGSFSTLEIQRTEQGDSAMYLCASSSNWGRGTEAFFGQGTRLTVV.

About this clone itself: The sample has other DNA sequences that encode this CDR3 too. The genes are TRBV27 and TRBJ2-7, with D possibly matching TRBD1 (6 bases). The CDR3 spans 13 residues. Germline assignment: CDR1 MNHEY and CDR2 SMNVEV (reference sequence). V gave up 5 bases and J gave up 2 bases, with 10 bases separating them. The CDR3 region is CASSRDRTYEQYF. As DNA, the CDR3 is TGTGCCAGCAGTCGCGACAGGACCTACGAGCAGTACTTC.

The chain combines TRBV7-9 with TRBJ2-5; 8 nucleotides align to TRBD2. There are 16 residues in the CDR3. The germline gives CDR1 SEHNR, CDR2 FQNEAQ (reference sequence). The trim removed 0 bases at V and 5 bases at J, leaving 8 bases unmatched. As DNA, the CDR3 is TGTGCCAGCAGCTTAGCGCAGGGACTAGAGGGGGAGACCCAGTACTTC. Translation: CASSLAQGLEGETQYF.

The gene calls are TRBV11-2 and TRBJ1-1; D ambiguous. The CDR3 is made up of 14 amino acids. Looked up from germline, CDR1 is SGHAT and CDR2 is FQNNGV. Deletions cut 1 base from V and 4 bases from J, with 10 bases between. In nucleotides, the CDR3 is TGTGCCAGCAGCTTAGTTTTGACGGGCACTGAAGCTTTCTTT. The encoded protein is CASSLVLTGTEAFF.

This clone was seen a few times. Other DNA sequences in this specimen translate into the identical CDR3. V gene TRBV5-1 combines with J gene TRBJ2-2, with no clear D. Deletions cut 3 bases from V and 5 bases from J, with 2 bases between. This CDR3 is built from 11 residues. Germline loops: CDR1 SGHRS, CDR2 YFSETQ. As DNA, the CDR3 is TGCGCCAGCAGCTCTACCGGGGAGCTGTTTTTT. Translated: CASSSTGELFF.

The chain recombines TRBV5-1 with TRBJ1-1; unclear D gene. The V and J ends lost 0 bases and 4 bases respectively, with 7 bases between them. The CDR3 spans 13 residues. Germline loops: CDR1 SGHRS, CDR2 YFSETQ. The CDR3 DNA reads as TGCGCCAGCAGCTTGGAAGAAATCACTGAAGCTTTCTTT. Protein sequence: CASSLEEITEAFF.

The chain carries TRBV27 and TRBJ2-5, with 9 bases that match TRBD2. Trimming took 9 bases from V and 5 from J; bases not matched to a gene: 10. Germline V gene sequence: CDR1 MNHEY, CDR2 SMNVEV (reference sequence). The CDR3 consists of 14 residues. CDR3 amino acids: CASKGAGGHETQYF. In nucleotides, the CDR3 is TGTGCCAGTAAAGGAGCGGGAGGTCACGAGACCCAGTACTTC.

This rearrangement joins TRBV5-1 to TRBJ2-3, with 8 bases that match TRBD2. The CDR3 runs to 14 residues. After removal of 5 bases from V and 2 bases from J, the junction contained 4 bases not matched to a gene. CDR1 SGHRS and CDR2 YFSETQ come from the germline V gene. In nucleotides, the CDR3 is TGCGCCAGCAGGATTAGCGGGATCACAGATACGCAGTATTTT. This codes for CASRISGITDTQYF.

The chain employs TRBV5-1 and TRBJ1-2; D gene ambiguous. CDR3 length: 13 amino acids. Germline assignment: CDR1 SGHRS and CDR2 YFSETQ. The germline V and J ends were trimmed by 3 bases and 6 bases, with 12 bases remaining between them. DNA of the CDR3: TGCGCCAGCAGCTATGGAGGCGAAGATGGCTACACCTTC. Its translation: CASSYGGEDGYTF.

The gene calls are TRBV6-1 and TRBJ2-7; 7 bases agree with TRBD1. The junction had 6 bases not matched to a gene; V was cut back by 3 bases and J by 4 bases. Germline CDR1 and CDR2: MNHNS and SASEGT. This CDR3 region has 14 residues. The CDR3 nucleotides are TGTGCCAGCAGTGATTGGGGGACAGAGTACGAGCAGTACTTC. This encodes CASSDWGTEYEQYF.

The gene calls are TRBV5-1 and TRBJ2-3, with a tentative D call TRBD1 (5 bases). Trimming pared 0 bases from V and 5 bases from J, leaving 13 bases between. Germline V gives CDR1 SGHRS, CDR2 YFSETQ. This CDR3 is 15 amino acids long. The CDR3 loop reads CASSLGGGEVDTQYF. The CDR3 bases are TGCGCCAGCAGCTTGGGGGGCGGAGAGGTAGATACGCAGTATTTT.

The rearrangement links TRBV30 to TRBJ1-4; 9 bases align to TRBD1. Trimming cost V 0 bases and J 5 bases; bases outside gene matches: 4. The CDR3 is 15 residues long. Germline assignment: CDR1 GTSNPN and CDR2 SVGIG (reference sequence). CDR3 nucleotides: TGTGCCTGGAGTGTACCGGGGACAGGGAATGAAAAACTGTTTTTT. Protein sequence: CAWSVPGTGNEKLFF.

As regards this clone: The same CDR3 also results from other DNA sequences found in this sample. The chain employs TRBV5-1 and TRBJ2-1; possibly TRBD2 for D (6 bases). Trimming removed 4 bases from V and 1 base from J, with 12 bases in between. Germline CDR1 SGHRS, CDR2 YFSETQ. The CDR3 runs 15 residues. For the CDR3, the DNA is TGCGCCAGCAGCCTACCGGCGGGGTCCTACAATGAGCAGTTCTTC. It encodes CASSLPAGSYNEQFF.

The chain joins TRBV19 to TRBJ1-5; 7 bases are shared with TRBD1. The V gene's germline CDR1 is LNHDA and CDR2 SQIVND (reference sequence). V lost 4 bases, J lost 7 bases, and 10 bases stayed unmatched. The CDR3 length is 15 residues. CDR3 region: CASSTIRQGSQPQHF. The CDR3 DNA sequence: TGTGCCAGTAGTACCATAAGACAGGGTAGCCAGCCCCAGCATTTT.

V gene TRBV28 combines with J gene TRBJ2-5, with 7 bases lining up with TRBD1. The CDR3 sequence is 13 residues long. Germline V lookup: CDR1 MDHEN, CDR2 SYDVKM. The V segment lost 6 bases and the J segment 9 bases; nucleotides outside the gene matches: 10. The DNA of the CDR3 is TGTGCCAGCAGCACGGACAGGCCTTTGGCCCAGTACTTC. Its translation is CASSTDRPLAQYF.